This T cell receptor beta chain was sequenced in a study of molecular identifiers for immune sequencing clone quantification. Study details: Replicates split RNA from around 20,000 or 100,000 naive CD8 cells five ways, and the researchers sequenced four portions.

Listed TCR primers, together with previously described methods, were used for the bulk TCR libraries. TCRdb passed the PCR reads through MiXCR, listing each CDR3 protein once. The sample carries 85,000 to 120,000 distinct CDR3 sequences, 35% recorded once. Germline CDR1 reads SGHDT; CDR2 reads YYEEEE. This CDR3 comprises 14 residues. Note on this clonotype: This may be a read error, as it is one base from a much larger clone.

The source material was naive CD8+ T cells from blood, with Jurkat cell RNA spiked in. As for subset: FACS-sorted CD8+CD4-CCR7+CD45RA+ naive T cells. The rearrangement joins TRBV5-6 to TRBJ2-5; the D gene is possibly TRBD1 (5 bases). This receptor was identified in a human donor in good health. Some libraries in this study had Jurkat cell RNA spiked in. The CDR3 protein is CACSNRDREETQYF. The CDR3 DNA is TGTGCCTGCAGCAACAGAGACAGAGAAGAGACCCAGTACTTC.